The 8 T cell receptor beta chains below were found in one sample sequenced in a study of beta chain features in type 1 diabetes. Investigators reverse transcribed all isolated RNA, so they sequenced expressed TCRB transcripts. Assay used: immunoSEQ multiplex PCR; TCRdb lists only in-frame clones, some missing. In the table there are 140,000 to 150,000 clones, about 9.4% of which are singletons. The sample consisted of naive CD4+ T cells from blood. These receptors all stem from a man aged 18 to 29 in good health.

This clone has a handful of counts. The chain links TRBV19 to TRBJ1-5, with no clear D. The CDR3 is 13 residues long. The V gene lost 10 bases and the J gene lost 0 bases, with 10 bases spanning the gap. Germline V gene sequence: CDR1 LNHDA, CDR2 SQIVND (reference sequence). CDR3 bases: TGTGCCACTAACCCCCATAGCAATCAGCCCCAGCATTTT. The encoded protein is CATNPHSNQPQHF.

This clone has just a few counts. The chain recombines TRBV11-1 with TRBJ2-1, with 7 bases fitting TRBD1. The germline V gene has CDR1 SGHAT and CDR2 FQDESV (reference sequence). The trim removed 1 base at V and 8 bases at J, leaving 8 bases unmatched. The CDR3 totals 15 residues. CDR3 nucleotides: TGTGCCAGCAGCTTAGAAGGGGGCAATTTCGATGAGCAGTTCTTC. Encoded protein: CASSLEGGNFDEQFF.

This chain joins TRBV10-2 and TRBJ1-2, with 7 bases identical to TRBD1. CDR3 size: 16 residues. V lost 5 bases and J lost 10; bases outside the gene matches: 19. Germline CDR1 and CDR2: WSHSY and SAAADI. DNA of the CDR3: TGCGCCAGCAGTTCCCGGACAGGAGGGTTTGTTCAGGCCTACACCTTC. Translated: CASSSRTGGFVQAYTF.

The table lists this clone with a few counts. The chain employs TRBV7-9 and TRBJ1-1; 9 bases map to TRBD1. Trimming took 6 bases from V and 2 from J; bases not matched to a gene: 7. Germline assignment: CDR1 SEHNR and CDR2 FQNEAQ (reference sequence). The CDR3 loop spans 15 amino acids. The CDR3 sequence: CASRSGQGINTEAFF. The CDR3, as DNA: TGTGCCAGCAGGTCGGGACAGGGAATAAACACTGAAGCTTTCTTT.

There are a few counts of this clone. V gene TRBV18 combines with J gene TRBJ2-5, with D possibly TRBD2 on 6 matching bases. This CDR3 region has 15 residues. Germline V gene data show CDR1 as KGHSH and CDR2 as LQKENI. V lost 3 bases and J lost 0, with 11 bases in between. The CDR3 sequence is CASSPMGGNQETQYF. In DNA form, the CDR3 reads TGTGCCAGCTCACCCATGGGGGGAAACCAAGAGACCCAGTACTTC.

There are a few counts of this clone. This chain links TRBV7-2 with TRBJ2-3; 8 bases align to TRBD1. The CDR3 extends over 14 amino acids. Per the germline V gene, CDR1 is SGHTA and CDR2 is FQGNSA. J gave up 5 bases and V 5 bases, and 6 bases lay outside the gene matches. CDR3 in DNA: TGTGCCAGCAGCATAGGACAGGGTGGAGATACGCAGTATTTT. Protein sequence: CASSIGQGGDTQYF. Combining the CDR3 with reference TRBV7-2 and TRBJ2-3 gives the whole variable domain GAGVSQSPSNKVTEKGKDVELRCDPISGHTALYWYRQSLGQGLEFLIYFQGNSAPDKSGLPSDRFSAERTGGSVSTLTIQRTQQEDSAVYLCASSIGQGGDTQYFGPGTRLTVL.

This clone was picked up a small number of times. V is TRBV18 and J is TRBJ1-2; 11 bases agree with TRBD1. This CDR3 has 13 residues. The V gene end was trimmed by 6 bases and the J gene end by 8 bases; junction bases not matched to a gene: 5. Germline V gives CDR1 KGHSH, CDR2 LQKENI. The CDR3 protein is CASSGQGAEGYTF. The CDR3 nucleotides read TGTGCCAGCTCTGGACAGGGGGCGGAGGGCTACACCTTC.

The table lists this clone with a few counts. V gene TRBV9 combines with J gene TRBJ2-3; 10 positions agree with TRBD2. This CDR3 contains 17 residues. V trimming: 0 bases; J trimming: 5 bases; junction bases outside the gene matches: 9. The germline gives CDR1 SGDLS, CDR2 YYNGEE. The CDR3 region is CASSVGASGGAQDTQYF. The CDR3 DNA sequence: TGTGCCAGCAGCGTAGGTGCGAGCGGGGGGGCTCAAGATACGCAGTATTTT.